This T cell receptor beta chain was documented in a study of control samples from healthy donors and cancer patients (TCRdb year 2020). Preparation of the library involved the immunoSEQ multiplex PCR assay. TCRdb provides this immuneACCESS table in a form limited to in-frame rearrangements. Some clones are lacking; in checked studies, under half of them reflect an unresolved V gene, and why the rest are absent is not known. This sample is represented by some 34,000 clones; approximately 93% of them were singletons. Around 1.6% of the sample is taken by the ten largest. About this clone itself: It has no known antigen specificity. The record has no base qualities; no much larger clone is one base away.

The sample comprised PBMCs. The source is a man in his forties with colorectal cancer.

The DNA sequence reads TGTGCCAGCAGCCCAGAGGGCAGATTTGAGCAGTTCTTC. This encodes CASSPEGRFEQFF. Rearrangement joined TRBV7-2 to TRBJ2-1, with TRBD2 as a weak D call on 5 bases. Counted from cysteine to phenylalanine, this CDR3 has 13 amino acids. The CDR3 DNA has 39 bases and is translated from base 1. The trim is 5 bases for V and 9 bases for J, with a gap of 14 bases between the germline ends. Reading the germline V gene gives CDR1 SGHTA and CDR2 FQGNSA.